The 13 T cell receptor beta chains given below trace back to one sample, sequenced in a study of T cells of healthy individuals (dated by TCRdb to 2017 to 2018). The library was generated by 5' RACE. Reads for this sample came from an Illumina MiSeq. The public reads were reprocessed in TCRdb via fastp at Q25 and MiXCR, keeping in-frame beta chains. CDR3 protein sequences are deduplicated, and each keeps its most common genes and DNA. This sample comprises nearly 100,000 distinct CDR3 sequences, under 20% of them detected only once. The ten largest clones add up to 6.2% of the sample. The receptors originated from a human donor in good health.

The chain carries TRBV9 and TRBJ2-3, with TRBD1 identical over 10 bases. The V segment lost 2 bases and the J segment 4 bases; nucleotides outside the gene matches: 4. The CDR3 covers 15 residues. The germline gives CDR1 SGDLS, CDR2 YYNGEE. CDR3 nucleotide sequence: TGTGCCAGCAGCGTCATTGGACAGGGGGCAGATACGCAGTATTTT. Amino acid sequence: CASSVIGQGADTQYF.

Ten or more counts support this clonotype. The chain uses TRBV6-5 and TRBJ1-1, with TRBD1 as a possible D gene (5 bases). CDR1 MNHEY and CDR2 SVGAGI come from the germline V gene. CDR3 length equals 17 residues. Trimming left V 0 bases short and J 1 base short, with 15 bases between. The CDR3 sequence: CASSYSGRQGWNTEAFF. DNA for the CDR3: TGTGCCAGCAGTTACTCCGGACGCCAGGGATGGAACACTGAAGCTTTCTTT.

This clonotype was detected ten times or more. This chain connects TRBV7-2 to TRBJ1-5, with a tentative D call TRBD1 (6 bases). V gave up 2 bases and J gave up 7 bases, with 12 bases separating them. The CDR3 runs 14 residues. The germline V gene has CDR1 SGHTA and CDR2 FQGNSA. The CDR3 region has the DNA TGTGCCAGCAGCTTATCCAGGGGCGAACAGCCCCAGCATTTT. It codes for CASSLSRGEQPQHF.

The chain joins TRBV4-1 to TRBJ2-7, with D possibly being TRBD1 or TRBD2 (6 bases each). Trimming pared 0 bases from V and 3 bases from J, leaving 15 bases between. CDR3 length: 16 residues. The V gene's germline CDR1 is MGHRA and CDR2 YSYEKL. As DNA, the CDR3 is TGCGCCAGCAGCCAAGATATGGGGGGCGTTTTCTACGAGCAGTACTTC. Its translation is CASSQDMGGVFYEQYF.

This clonotype has only a few counts. This chain connects TRBV5-1 to TRBJ1-6; D not resolved. The CDR3 has 13 amino acids. Germline V gene data show CDR1 as SGHRS and CDR2 as YFSETQ. The V gene lost 4 bases and the J gene lost 10 bases, with 12 bases spanning the gap. CDR3 sequence: CASSREELSPLHF. CDR3 DNA: TGCGCCAGCAGCAGGGAGGAGCTCTCACCCCTCCACTTT. Combining the CDR3 with reference TRBV5-1 and TRBJ1-6 gives the whole variable domain KAGVTQTPRYLIKTRGQQVTLSCSPISGHRSVSWYQQTPGQGLQFLFEYFSETQRNKGNFPGRFSGRQFSNSRSEMNVSTLELGDSALYLCASSREELSPLHFGNGTRLTVT.

The chain carries TRBV12-3 or TRBV12-4 and TRBJ1-4, with D unresolved. Trimming took 5 bases from V and 7 from J, leaving 8 bases between them. This CDR3 has 12 residues. The CDR3 region has the DNA TGTGCCAGCAGTCGCCGAGGTGAAAAACTGTTTTTT. Protein: CASSRRGEKLFF.

The rearrangement uses TRBV5-4 and TRBJ2-7; 8 nucleotides match TRBD1. V was clipped by 4 bases and J by 1 base; unmatched bases: 10. The CDR3 is made up of 16 amino acids. Germline V gene lookup returns CDR1 SGHNT and CDR2 YYREEE (reference sequence). CDR3 amino acids: CASSPRKGQASYEQYF. CDR3 in DNA: TGTGCCAGCAGCCCGCGAAAGGGACAGGCGTCCTACGAGCAGTACTTC.

The table lists this clonotype with many counts. The rearrangement links TRBV3-1 to TRBJ2-1; TRBD2 might be the D (5 bases). The V end was cut by 1 base, the J end by 7 bases, with 14 bases between. The CDR3 is 15 residues long. Germline lookup yields CDR1 LGHDT and CDR2 YNNKEL (reference sequence). CDR3 bases: TGTGCCAGCAGCCAAGGCCCCCTCCTAGCTAATGAGCAGTTCTTC. It encodes CASSQGPLLANEQFF.

The chain joins TRBV28 to TRBJ2-1, with D possibly TRBD1 on 6 matching bases. Germline assignment: CDR1 MDHEN and CDR2 SYDVKM. This CDR3 comprises 16 residues. The V end lost 5 bases, the J end lost 4 bases, and 18 bases lay between the germline ends. CDR3 sequence reads: CASSPQGWGRYNEQFF. The CDR3 nucleotides read TGTGCCAGCAGTCCCCAGGGGTGGGGGCGATACAATGAGCAGTTCTTC.

This clonotype was found a few times. This chain connects TRBV7-6 to TRBJ2-5; a possible D gene is TRBD1 (6 bases). This CDR3 spans 15 amino acids. V was pared by 1 base and J by 5 bases, with 14 bases between. CDR1 is SGHVS and CDR2 is FNYEAQ in the germline V gene. The CDR3 DNA follows: TGTGCCAGCAGCTTAGGGGGGCCCTGGGGGGAGACCCAGTACTTC. Its translation: CASSLGGPWGETQYF.

This clonotype was counted ten times or more. This sequence joins TRBV20-1 and TRBJ2-1, with 7 nucleotides matching TRBD1. From germline, CDR1 is DFQATT and CDR2 SNEGSKA (reference sequence). The length of the CDR3 is 14 residues. Trimming at V came to 5 bases and at J to 4 bases, leaving 8 bases not matched to a gene. CDR3 nucleotide sequence: TGCAGTGCTCCCGACAGGGTTCGGTACAATGAGCAGTTCTTC. Translated, it gives CSAPDRVRYNEQFF.

The rearrangement uses TRBV4-1 and TRBJ1-1; D gene unclear. V was pared by 3 bases and J by 3 bases, with 20 bases between. The CDR3 is made up of 17 amino acids. Germline-derived CDR1 and CDR2 are MGHRA and YSYEKL. CDR3: CASSHYLPDLGYTEAFF. CDR3 DNA sequence: TGCGCCAGCAGCCATTATCTGCCGGACCTTGGCTACACTGAAGCTTTCTTT.

In its sample, this clonotype was seen a few times. This CDR3 is CASSNGGCPKKKLFF. DNA of the CDR3: TGTGCCAGCAGCAATGGGGGCTGCCCGAAGAAGAAACTGTTTTTT. The chain carries TRBV21-1 and TRBJ1-4; the D call in the table, TRBD1, was not verified against the DNA. TRBV21-1 is recorded as a pseudogene. The CDR3 has 15 amino acids.